One and the same sample provided the 26 T cell receptor beta chains below, sequenced in a study of regulatory T cells in long-lasting Graves disease. Time point meaning: newly diagnosed GD, antithyroid drugs for less than 3 months. With RNA extracted from PBMCs as input, the TCR library was made. iRepertoire HTBI primers and Arm-PCR of CDR3 regions built TCR beta libraries. TCRdb re-called the multiplex PCR reads through MiXCR, storing one row per CDR3 protein. The sample has hundreds of thousands of distinct CDR3 sequences; around 15% are singletons. Separately, the same data were catalogued under a study of T cells in Graves' hyperthyroidism and ophthalmopathy.

The material sequenced was peripheral blood mononuclear cells (PBMCs), taken at new diagnosis, from a patient treated with antithyroid drugs. All receptors derive from a man between 18 and 35 years old with Graves disease.

This clonotype was counted a few times. The J gene is TRBJ2-1, the V gene TRBV28; the match to TRBD2 covers 12 bases. The CDR3 length is 13 residues. Germline lookup yields CDR1 MDHEN and CDR2 SYDVKM. Written as DNA, the CDR3 is TGTGCGGGAGGGACTAGCGGGCCCAATGAGCAGTTCTTC. As protein: CAGGTSGPNEQFF. Using reference TRBV28 and TRBJ2-1 for the parts outside the CDR3, the full variable domain is DVKVTQSSRYLVKRTGEKVFLECVQDMDHENMFWYRQDPGLGLRLIYFSYDVKMKEKGDIPEGYSVSREKKERFSLILESASTNQTSMYLCAGGTSGPNEQFFGPGTRLTVL.

This clonotype showed up just a few times. Just one base apart from a much larger clone, this may be a read error. The CDR3 region has the DNA TGTGCCAGCAGTCCCGGGACTGGCGGTTACTACAATGAGCAGTTCTTC. Residues: CASSPGTGGYYNEQFF. This chain joins TRBV2 and TRBJ2-1; TRBD2 might be the D (6 bases). CDR1 is SNHLY and CDR2 is FYNNEI in the germline V gene. This CDR3 has 16 amino acids. Trimming removed 5 bases at V and 3 bases at J, with 17 bases between.

The table lists this clonotype with a few counts. J is TRBJ1-4 and V is TRBV30, with TRBD1 matching over 10 bases. Germline trimming cut 1 base from V and 8 bases from J; bases unmatched to any gene: 4. The CDR3 length is 14 residues. CDR1 GTSNPN and CDR2 SVGIG come from the germline V gene (reference sequence). DNA of the CDR3: TGTGCCTGGAGTGCCAGGACAGGGGGGGAAAAACTGTTTTTT. As protein: CAWSARTGGEKLFF.

The chain combines TRBV12-3 or TRBV12-4 with TRBJ1-3, with 9 bases matching TRBD1. CDR3 size: 16 residues. The junction had 9 bases not matched to a gene; V was cut back by 5 bases and J by 4 bases. Here the CDR3 reads CASSTPGQGLGNTIYF. The CDR3 nucleotides are TGTGCCAGCAGTACCCCGGGACAGGGTTTAGGAAACACCATATATTTT.

This clonotype was seen only once. This chain joins TRBV20-1 and TRBJ2-7; D may be TRBD1 (5 bases). V was cut by 5 bases and J by 2 bases, with 10 bases left in between. The CDR3 consists of 12 residues. Germline CDR1 DFQATT, CDR2 SNEGSKA (reference sequence). DNA for the CDR3: TGCAGTGCTCCCGACAGTACCTACGAGCAGTACTTC. Its protein is CSAPDSTYEQYF.

The chain is built from TRBV7-3 and TRBJ2-5; tentative D call: TRBD2 (5 bases). Trimming took off 3 bases at V and 7 bases at J, with 12 bases between the two ends. The germline gives CDR1 SGHTA, CDR2 FQGTGA. The CDR3 sequence is 13 residues long. The CDR3 nucleotides are TGTGCCAGCAGCTTGGGGAGCGCCGGGACCCAGTACTTC. Protein sequence: CASSLGSAGTQYF.

There are many counts of this clonotype. The CDR3 loop reads CAGTYRGEQFF. CDR3 DNA: TGTGCCGGAACGTACAGGGGGGAGCAGTTCTTC. This chain links TRBV12-3 or TRBV12-4 with TRBJ2-1; 8 nucleotides agree with TRBD1. This CDR3 is built from 11 residues. J gave up 10 bases and V 11 bases, and 7 bases lay outside the gene matches.

The V call is TRBV20-1, the J call TRBJ2-7, with a possible D match to TRBD2 (5 bases). Trimming cost V 3 bases and J 7 bases, with 10 bases left between them. The CDR3 runs to 11 residues. CDR1 is DFQATT, CDR2 SNEGSKA, per germline (reference sequence). The CDR3: CSASASGEQYF. CDR3 DNA sequence: TGCAGTGCTAGTGCCTCGGGAGAGCAGTACTTC.

The rearrangement uses TRBV6-1 and TRBJ2-2; 11 positions agree with TRBD2. V shed 5 bases, J shed 0 bases, and the junction held 5 bases outside the gene matches. The CDR3 extends over 17 amino acids. Germline CDR1 and CDR2: MNHNS and SASEGT. The chain's CDR3 is CASSRTSGYPNTGELFF. The CDR3 DNA follows: TGTGCCAGCAGTCGGACTAGCGGGTACCCGAACACCGGGGAGCTGTTTTTT.

As for this clonotype: One end of the junction varies from germline; a read error may be responsible. This chain links TRBV13 with TRBJ2-1, with D perhaps matching TRBD1 (7 bases). This CDR3 comprises 13 residues. Germline CDR1 is PRHDT and CDR2 is FYEKMQ (reference sequence). The CDR3 protein is CAGSSGGFNEQFF. The CDR3 DNA sequence: TGTGCCGGCAGCTCAGGGGGGTTCAATGAGCAGTTCTTC.

This clonotype was seen only a few times. The V and J genes are TRBV5-1 and TRBJ1-2, with 7 nucleotides matching TRBD1. Germline assignment: CDR1 SGHRS and CDR2 YFSETQ. V shed 0 bases and J 8 bases; nucleotides not matched to a gene: 7. The CDR3 covers 14 residues. The CDR3 spells CASSLARGTEGYTF. CDR3 in DNA: TGCGCCAGCAGCTTGGCCAGGGGGACAGAGGGCTACACCTTC.

The table lists this clonotype with a few counts. V and J are TRBV19 and TRBJ2-7, with 9 bases that match TRBD2. The CDR3 totals 17 residues. The trim removed 3 bases at V and 2 bases at J, leaving 11 bases unmatched. CDR1 LNHDA and CDR2 SQIVND come from the germline V gene (reference sequence). The CDR3 here is CASSIASGETRPYEQYF. The CDR3 DNA follows: TGTGCCAGTAGTATTGCTAGCGGGGAAACACGCCCCTACGAGCAGTACTTC.

This clonotype was counted ten times or more. The chain carries TRBV6-2 or TRBV6-3 and TRBJ2-7, with D perhaps assigned TRBD1 or TRBD2 (6 bases each). Trimming left V 2 bases short and J 4 bases short, with 18 bases between. In germline, CDR1 is MNHEY, CDR2 SVGEGT. There are 16 residues in the CDR3. As DNA, the CDR3 is TGTGCCAGCAGTTACCGGCAGGGGACTCCTCTGTACGAGCAGTACTTC. Translating gives CASSYRQGTPLYEQYF.

The chain joins TRBV11-2 to TRBJ2-7, with 7 bases identical to TRBD1. Germline V gene lookup returns CDR1 SGHAT and CDR2 FQNNGV. V was pared by 0 bases and J by 5 bases, with 7 bases of the junction left unmatched. The CDR3 consists of 15 residues. This CDR3 is CASSLDPETGNEQYF. The CDR3 DNA follows: TGTGCCAGCAGCTTAGATCCGGAGACAGGGAACGAGCAGTACTTC. The whole variable domain, remainder taken from reference TRBV11-2 and TRBJ2-7, is EAGVAQSPRYKIIEKRQSVAFWCNPISGHATLYWYQQILGQGPKLLIQFQNNGVVDDSQLPKDRFSAERLKGVDSTLKIQPAKLEDSAVYLCASSLDPETGNEQYFGPGTRLTVT.

About this clonotype itself: Possible read error: a much larger clone is one base away. The chain combines TRBV6-1 with TRBJ2-7; D is possibly TRBD1 (6 bases). V lost 5 bases, J lost 3 bases, and 11 bases lay in between. Germline-derived CDR1 and CDR2 are MNHNS and SASEGT. This CDR3 comprises 13 residues. The CDR3 region has the DNA TGTGCCAGCAGTACAGGGTTTGTCTACGAGCAGTACTTC. It encodes CASSTGFVYEQYF.

The chain combines TRBV6-1 with TRBJ1-1; D is possibly TRBD1 (5 bases). Trimming pared 6 bases from V and 1 base from J, leaving 15 bases between. This CDR3 is 15 amino acids long. The germline CDR1 and CDR2 sequences are MNHNS and SASEGT. CDR3 coding DNA: TGTGCCAGCAGCTTCCCGGGACCTAAGAACACTGAAGCTTTCTTT. Amino acids: CASSFPGPKNTEAFF.

This clonotype was observed many times. This chain uses TRBV12-3 or TRBV12-4 with TRBJ2-5; no definite D call. V was trimmed by 3 bases and J by 0 bases, leaving 11 bases between them. This CDR3 has 15 amino acids. The CDR3 nucleotides read TGTGCCAGCAGTTTGCCGTGGCAGTACCAAGAGACCCAGTACTTC. It codes for CASSLPWQYQETQYF.

The chain links TRBV6-2 or TRBV6-3 to TRBJ2-1, with D perhaps TRBD1 or TRBD2 (5 bases each). Trimming removed 5 bases at V and 8 bases at J, with 16 bases between. The V gene's germline CDR1 is MNHEY and CDR2 SVGEGT. This CDR3 region has 14 residues. This CDR3 reads CASSLGDKDYEQFF. CDR3 sequence (DNA): TGTGCCAGCAGTCTGGGGGATAAGGACTATGAGCAGTTCTTC.

The CDR3 nucleotides read TGTGCCAGCAGTGAATCCGGGACCGTGAACACTGAAGCTTTCTTT. Its protein is CASSESGTVNTEAFF. The chain is built from TRBV6-1 and TRBJ1-1; D is perhaps TRBD1 (5 bases). Germline CDR1 reads MNHNS; CDR2 reads SASEGT. The V end lost 2 bases, the J end lost 0 bases, and 10 bases lay between the germline ends. The CDR3 extends over 15 amino acids.

The chain links TRBV6-2 or TRBV6-3 to TRBJ2-7; TRBD2 matches at 13 bases. This CDR3 is built from 18 residues. V dropped 5 bases and J dropped 4; count of bases not matched to a gene: 14. The germline V gene encodes CDR1 MNHEY and CDR2 SVGEGT. The CDR3 sequence is CASSEGGYRTSGSYEQYF. The CDR3 DNA reads as TGTGCCAGCAGTGAAGGTGGGTATAGGACTAGCGGGAGTTACGAGCAGTACTTC.

The chain combines TRBV29-1 with TRBJ2-2, with no clear D. The CDR3 is 14 amino acids. Trimming stripped 7 bases from V and 0 bases from J, with 12 bases between. Germline-derived CDR1 and CDR2 are SQVTM and ANQGSEA. The CDR3 region is CSALQKPNTGELFF. In DNA, the CDR3 is TGCAGCGCCCTTCAGAAGCCGAACACCGGGGAGCTGTTTTTT.

This clonotype has at least ten counts. The CDR3 sequence: CASSPQIVGEQFF. The CDR3 nucleotides read TGTGCCAGCAGCCCGCAGATCGTTGGTGAGCAGTTCTTC. The V call is TRBV7-3, the J call TRBJ2-1; the D is unclear. This CDR3 is built from 13 residues. The V end lost 5 bases, the J end lost 9 bases, and 14 bases lay between the germline ends. Germline CDR1 is SGHTA and CDR2 is FQGTGA.

This clonotype was seen repeatedly, ten times or more. The rearrangement joins TRBV10-3 to TRBJ2-2; D is tentatively TRBD1 or TRBD2 (5 bases each). Germline assignment: CDR1 ENHRY and CDR2 SYGVKD. CDR3 size: 15 residues. V lost 10 bases, J lost 2 bases, and 17 bases lay in between. CDR3 region: CATTPGTANTGELFF. The CDR3 region has the DNA TGTGCCACGACACCAGGGACCGCAAACACCGGGGAGCTGTTTTTT.

The table lists this clonotype with many counts. The J gene is TRBJ2-7, the V gene TRBV20-1, with 9 bases that match TRBD2. The CDR3 has 14 residues. CDR1 is DFQATT and CDR2 is SNEGSKA in the germline V gene (reference sequence). Unmatched junction bases numbered 4, after V lost 0 bases and J lost 4 bases. The CDR3 is CSARDGLAGYEQYF. CDR3 sequence (DNA): TGCAGTGCTAGAGATGGGCTAGCGGGATACGAGCAGTACTTC.

This clonotype came up a few times. One end of the junction is discordant with germline, which a read error may explain. The chain combines TRBV20-1 with TRBJ1-1; 7 bases match TRBD1. Germline loops: CDR1 DFQATT, CDR2 SNEGSKA (reference sequence). There are 14 residues in the CDR3. The CDR3 DNA sequence: TGCAGTGCTAGGACGAGGGGGCTGGTCACTGAAGCTTCCTTT. This codes for CSARTRGLVTEASF.

V is TRBV11-2 and J is TRBJ1-5, with D possibly matching TRBD1 (5 bases). V lost 2 bases to trimming and J lost 4 bases, with 12 bases between them. CDR1 and CDR2 (germline): SGHAT, FQNNGV. The CDR3 spans 15 residues. CDR3 amino acids: CASSLSGRWNQPQHF. Here the CDR3 DNA reads TGTGCCAGCAGCTTATCAGGGAGATGGAATCAGCCCCAGCATTTT. Complete variable domain (other parts from reference TRBV11-2 and TRBJ1-5): EAGVAQSPRYKIIEKRQSVAFWCNPISGHATLYWYQQILGQGPKLLIQFQNNGVVDDSQLPKDRFSAERLKGVDSTLKIQPAKLEDSAVYLCASSLSGRWNQPQHFGDGTRLSIL.